The clone carrying this T cell receptor (beta chain) showed up just a few times. Its antigen remains unknown. The data were obtained in a study of T-cell memory formation after mild COVID-19. CDR1 DFQATT and CDR2 SNEGSKA come from the germline V gene (reference sequence). Trimming pared 0 bases from V and 4 bases from J, leaving 18 bases between. This CDR3 comprises 16 residues. TCRdb used MiXCR to reprocess the 5' RACE reads, holding one entry per CDR3 protein. The table lists more than 450,000 distinct CDR3 sequences, about 20% of them singletons. Study observations and caveats: There was a balanced CD4/CD8 profile in clones contracting day 15 to 85, and later expanders leaned CD4+. The authors did not confirm SARS-CoV-2 specificity of second-wave clones peaking day 37. Within pre-infection memory, some responding clones were found, suggesting cross-reactive memory joined.

Sequencing input: PBMCs or a T cell subset sorted from them (not recorded which). The V gene is TRBV20-1, the J gene TRBJ2-5; D possibly corresponds to TRBD1 (5 bases). The clonotype comes from an adult woman who had mild COVID-19 (a few samples of this study predate the infection). Cell type and time point are not known. DNA of the CDR3: TGCAGTGCTAGAGATCCGCAGGGTCTCCTTCCAGAGACCCAGTACTTC. Translated, it gives CSARDPQGLLPETQYF.